This record concerns one T cell receptor (beta chain) sequence. Its antigen is not identified. The V and J ends lost 1 base and 0 bases, in that order; junction bases with no gene match: 7. The length of the CDR3 is 17 residues. CDR1 and CDR2 (germline): SGHTA, FQGNSA. This sample stems from a study of Ad26.COV2.S vaccination and SARS-CoV-2 variants. Looking at the study overall: The authors gave Ad26.COV2.S intramuscularly, either once or twice 56 days apart. Findings of the study overall: With respect to non-spike TCR breadth, vaccine and placebo recipients were similar.

Data came from immunoSEQ multiplex PCR; TCRdb stores just in-frame clones and leaves some out. There are about 390,000 clones in the sample; about 85% occur only once, and under 3.5% lies in the top ten. The sample's treatment: about 20 received Ad26.COV2.S at low or high dose, single or two shots; about five received placebo; per-sample allocation not given. Day 63 following the first vaccine or placebo injection was when the samples were taken. This chain links TRBV7-2 with TRBJ2-3, with TRBD2 identical over 7 bases. Sequences were derived from peripheral blood, sampled in a trial of Ad26.COV2.S vaccine versus placebo. The TCR comes from a person between 18 and 60 years old who received the Ad26.COV2.S COVID-19 vaccine or a placebo. CDR3 nucleotide sequence: TGTGCCAGCAGCTTAGTCTCCGGGGGGTTTAGCACAGATACGCAGTATTTT. It translates to CASSLVSGGFSTDTQYF.